This T cell receptor (beta chain) is drawn from a study of T cell responses to AZD1222 COVID-19 vaccine. Study-wide results and limits: It should be noted that donors were predominantly white British and more often female, and clonal diversity was possibly underestimated.

Sequencing used immunoSEQ multiplex PCR; TCRdb keeps in-frame clones, though not all of them. This sample carries approximately 82,000 clones, roughly nine tenths of them seen once, and the ten largest clones take roughly 5.6%. Remarks on this clone: Its antigen is undetermined.

The sample in question was peripheral blood, obtained on day 0 of AZD1222 vaccination. The sequence came from an adult in good health.

The CDR3: CASSPRQGAITDTQYF. The CDR3 region has the DNA TGTGCCAGCTCACCGCGACAGGGGGCGATCACAGATACGCAGTATTTT. V gene TRBV18 combines with J gene TRBJ2-3, with 10 bases aligning to TRBD1. Germline lookup yields CDR1 KGHSH and CDR2 LQKENI. The CDR3 has 16 amino acids. Germline trimming cut 3 bases from V and 2 bases from J; bases unmatched to any gene: 5.